The sequence of this TCR beta chain was determined in a study of CD8 T cells in ankylosing spondylitis. Broader study findings: Disease-linked clones proved CD8+ and comparatively uncommon in peripheral blood. Some of the motif variants had earlier been found in reactive arthritis patients' fluid and blood.

This CDR3 is 20 amino acids long. V was pared by 0 bases and J by 0 bases, with 13 bases of the junction left unmatched. The V gene's germline CDR1 is LGHNA and CDR2 YNFKEQ. TCRdb analysed the 5' RACE reads with MiXCR anew, one entry per CDR3 protein. The table shows 150,000 or so distinct CDR3 sequences, with roughly 11% occurring only once. At least ten counts were recorded for this clonotype. The antigen remains unidentified. V is TRBV4-2 and J is TRBJ2-3, with 9 nucleotides matching TRBD2. Sequencing was done on a sample of blood, either unsorted or a sorted T cell fraction (not recorded which). The receptor comes from a male donor with ankylosing spondylitis or in good health (not recorded which). CDR3 region: CASSQDMVASGTLSTDTQYF. The CDR3 DNA sequence: TGTGCCAGCAGCCAAGATATGGTGGCTAGCGGGACCCTTAGCACAGATACGCAGTATTTT.